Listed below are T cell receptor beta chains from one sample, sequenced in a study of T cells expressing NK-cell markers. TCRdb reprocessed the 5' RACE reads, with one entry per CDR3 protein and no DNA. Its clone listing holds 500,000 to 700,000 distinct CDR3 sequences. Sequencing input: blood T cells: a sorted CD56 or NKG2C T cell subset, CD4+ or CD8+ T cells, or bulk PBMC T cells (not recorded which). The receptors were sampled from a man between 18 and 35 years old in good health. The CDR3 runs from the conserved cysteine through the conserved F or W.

CDR3: CASRGANEKLFF
V: TRBV6-5
J: TRBJ1-4

CDR3: CASSFYREGTEAFF
V: TRBV6-5
J: TRBJ1-1

CDR3: CASSIDLDRVGNEQFF
V: TRBV5-1
J: TRBJ2-1

CDR3: CSEVAGLGAEAFF
V: TRBV29-1
J: TRBJ1-1

CDR3: CASSTDGTGPEKLFF
V: TRBV7-9
J: TRBJ1-4

CDR3: CASGPTAGYNEQFF
V: TRBV9
J: TRBJ2-1

CDR3: CASSLAQTSGRMATGELFF
V: TRBV7-8
J: TRBJ2-2

CDR3: CASSQGGRASQETQYF
V: TRBV14
J: TRBJ2-5

CDR3: CASSRSGTSGRRFF
V: TRBV11-2
J: TRBJ2-1

CDR3: CASGGGSYNEQFF
V: TRBV12-5
J: TRBJ2-1

CDR3: CSGYSGGNEQFF
V: TRBV29-1
J: TRBJ2-1

CDR3: CSARDALAGMETQYF
V: TRBV20-1
J: TRBJ2-5

CDR3: CASSWGTDYGYTF
V: TRBV27
J: TRBJ1-2

CDR3: CATSDLRLSYNEQFF
V: TRBV24-1
J: TRBJ2-1

CDR3: CASSVDRGTGVYNEQFF
V: TRBV9
J: TRBJ2-1

CDR3: CASSLVGQGQPQHF
V: TRBV5-1
J: TRBJ1-5

CDR3: CASSNQNRDSSRGYTF
V: TRBV7-9
J: TRBJ1-2

CDR3: CSARGGQGKETQYF
V: TRBV20-1
J: TRBJ2-5

CDR3: CSAMSVPSGDEQFF
V: TRBV20-1
J: TRBJ2-1

CDR3: CSADKAREAIQETQYF
V: TRBV20-1
J: TRBJ2-5

CDR3: CSAREPVPVEKLFF
V: TRBV20-1
J: TRBJ1-4

CDR3: CASSKRNASGYEQYF
V: TRBV27
J: TRBJ2-7

CDR3: CSARGGGRVMNYGYTF
V: TRBV20-1
J: TRBJ1-2

CDR3: CASSTGPTNNQPQHF
V: TRBV12-3/TRBV12-4
J: TRBJ1-5